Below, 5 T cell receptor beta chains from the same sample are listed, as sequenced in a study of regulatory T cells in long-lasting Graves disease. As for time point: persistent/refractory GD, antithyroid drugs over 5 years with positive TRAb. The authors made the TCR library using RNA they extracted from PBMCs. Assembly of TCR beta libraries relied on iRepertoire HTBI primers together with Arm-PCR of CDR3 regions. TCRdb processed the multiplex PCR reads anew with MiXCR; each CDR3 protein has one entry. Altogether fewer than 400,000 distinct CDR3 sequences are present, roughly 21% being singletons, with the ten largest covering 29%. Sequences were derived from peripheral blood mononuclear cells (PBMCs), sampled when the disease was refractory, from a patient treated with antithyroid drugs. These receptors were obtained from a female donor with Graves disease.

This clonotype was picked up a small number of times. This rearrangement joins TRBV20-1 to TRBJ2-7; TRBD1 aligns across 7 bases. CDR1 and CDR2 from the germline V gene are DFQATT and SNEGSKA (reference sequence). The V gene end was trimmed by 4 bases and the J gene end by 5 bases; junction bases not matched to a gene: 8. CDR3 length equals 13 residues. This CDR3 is CSANRDSRNEQYF. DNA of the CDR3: TGCAGTGCTAATCGGGACAGTAGGAACGAGCAGTACTTC.

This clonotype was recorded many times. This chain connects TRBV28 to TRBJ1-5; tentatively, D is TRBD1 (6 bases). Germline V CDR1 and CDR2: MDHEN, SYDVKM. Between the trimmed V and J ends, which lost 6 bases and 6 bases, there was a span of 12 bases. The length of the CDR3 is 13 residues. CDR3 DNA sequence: TGTGCCAGCAGCTGGGCAGGGGTTCAGCCCCAGCATTTT. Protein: CASSWAGVQPQHF.

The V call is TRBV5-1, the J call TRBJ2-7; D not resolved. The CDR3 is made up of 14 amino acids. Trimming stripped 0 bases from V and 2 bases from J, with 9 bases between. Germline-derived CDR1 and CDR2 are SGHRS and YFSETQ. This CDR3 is CASSLDGRTYEQYF. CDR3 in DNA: TGCGCCAGCAGCTTGGATGGCAGGACCTACGAGCAGTACTTC. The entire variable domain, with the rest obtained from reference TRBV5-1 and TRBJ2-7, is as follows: KAGVTQTPRYLIKTRGQQVTLSCSPISGHRSVSWYQQTPGQGLQFLFEYFSETQRNKGNFPGRFSGRQFSNSRSEMNVSTLELGDSALYLCASSLDGRTYEQYFGPGTRLTVT.

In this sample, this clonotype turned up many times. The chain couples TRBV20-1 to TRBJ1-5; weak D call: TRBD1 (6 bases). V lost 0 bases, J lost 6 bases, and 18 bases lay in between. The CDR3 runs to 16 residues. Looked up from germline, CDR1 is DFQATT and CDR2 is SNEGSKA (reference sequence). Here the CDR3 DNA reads TGCAGTGCTAGAGATCCCAGGGGATTGGGCCTTCAGCCCCAGCATTTT. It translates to CSARDPRGLGLQPQHF.

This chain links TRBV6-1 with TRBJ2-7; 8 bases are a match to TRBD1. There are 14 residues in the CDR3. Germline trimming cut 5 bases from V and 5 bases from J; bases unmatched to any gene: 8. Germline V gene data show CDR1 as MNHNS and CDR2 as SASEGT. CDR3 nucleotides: TGTGCCAGCAGTCCGGACAGGGAGTACGACGAGCAGTACTTC. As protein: CASSPDREYDEQYF.